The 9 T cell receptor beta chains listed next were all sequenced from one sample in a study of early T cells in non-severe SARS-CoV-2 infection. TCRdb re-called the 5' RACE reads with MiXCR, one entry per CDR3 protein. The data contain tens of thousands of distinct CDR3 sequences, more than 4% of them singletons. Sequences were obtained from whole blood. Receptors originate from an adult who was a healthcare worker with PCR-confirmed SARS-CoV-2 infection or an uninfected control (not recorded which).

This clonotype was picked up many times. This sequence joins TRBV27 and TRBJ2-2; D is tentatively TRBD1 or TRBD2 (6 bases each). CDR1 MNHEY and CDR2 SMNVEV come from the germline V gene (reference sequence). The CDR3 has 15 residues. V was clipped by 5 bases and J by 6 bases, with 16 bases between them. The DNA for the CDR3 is TGTGCCAGCAGTGTACAGGGAGGTAACTCCGGGGAGCTGTTTTTT. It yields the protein CASSVQGGNSGELFF.

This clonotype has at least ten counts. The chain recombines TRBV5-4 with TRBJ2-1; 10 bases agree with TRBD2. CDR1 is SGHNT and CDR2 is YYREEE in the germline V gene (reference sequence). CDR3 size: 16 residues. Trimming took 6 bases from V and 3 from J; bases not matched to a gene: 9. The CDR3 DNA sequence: TGTGCCAGCATCGAAAACGTAGCGGGAGGCTACAATGAGCAGTTCTTC. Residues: CASIENVAGGYNEQFF.

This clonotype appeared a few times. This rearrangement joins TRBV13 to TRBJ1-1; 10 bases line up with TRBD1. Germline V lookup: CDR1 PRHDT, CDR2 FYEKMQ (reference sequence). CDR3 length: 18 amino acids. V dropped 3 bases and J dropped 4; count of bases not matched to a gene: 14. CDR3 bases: TGTGCCAGCAGCTTCGGAGGTGGGACAGGGGAGAGTGGCACTGAAGCTTTCTTT. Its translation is CASSFGGGTGESGTEAFF.

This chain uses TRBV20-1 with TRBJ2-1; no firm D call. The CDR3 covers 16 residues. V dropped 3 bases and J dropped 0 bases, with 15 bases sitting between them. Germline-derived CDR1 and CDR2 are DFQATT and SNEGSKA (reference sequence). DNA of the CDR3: TGCAGTGCTAGCGGCCTCGTCACCCCCTCCTACAATGAGCAGTTCTTC. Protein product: CSASGLVTPSYNEQFF.

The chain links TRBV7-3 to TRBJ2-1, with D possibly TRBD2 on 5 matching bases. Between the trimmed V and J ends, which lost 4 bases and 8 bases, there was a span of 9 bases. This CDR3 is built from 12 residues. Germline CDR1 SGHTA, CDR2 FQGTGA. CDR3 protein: CASSSSGDEQFF. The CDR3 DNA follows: TGTGCCAGCAGCTCGTCCGGGGATGAGCAGTTCTTC.

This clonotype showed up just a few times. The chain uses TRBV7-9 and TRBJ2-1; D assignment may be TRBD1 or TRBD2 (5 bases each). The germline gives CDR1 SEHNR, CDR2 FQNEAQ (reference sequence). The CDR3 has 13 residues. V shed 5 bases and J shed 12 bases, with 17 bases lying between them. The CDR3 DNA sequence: TGTGCCAGCAGCCGGGGACGGCCGGTATGGCAGTTCTTC. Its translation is CASSRGRPVWQFF.

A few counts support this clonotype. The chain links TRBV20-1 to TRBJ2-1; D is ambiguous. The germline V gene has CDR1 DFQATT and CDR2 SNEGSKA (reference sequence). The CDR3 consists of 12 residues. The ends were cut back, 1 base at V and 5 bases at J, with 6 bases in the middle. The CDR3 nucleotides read TGCAGTGCTAGAGGCGCTAACAATGAGCAGTTCTTC. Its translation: CSARGANNEQFF.

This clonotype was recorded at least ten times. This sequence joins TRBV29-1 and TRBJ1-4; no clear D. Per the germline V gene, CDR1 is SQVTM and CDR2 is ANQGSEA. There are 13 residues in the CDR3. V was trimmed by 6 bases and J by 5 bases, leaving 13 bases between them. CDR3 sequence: CSVTTRTNEKLFF. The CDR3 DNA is TGCAGCGTGACTACCAGGACGAATGAAAAACTGTTTTTT.

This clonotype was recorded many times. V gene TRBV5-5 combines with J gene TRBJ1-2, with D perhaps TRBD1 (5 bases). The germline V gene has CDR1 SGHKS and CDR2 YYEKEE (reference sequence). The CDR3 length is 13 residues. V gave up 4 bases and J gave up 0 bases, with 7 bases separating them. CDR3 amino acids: CASSGGSNYGYTF. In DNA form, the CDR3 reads TGTGCCAGCAGCGGGGGATCTAACTATGGCTACACCTTC.